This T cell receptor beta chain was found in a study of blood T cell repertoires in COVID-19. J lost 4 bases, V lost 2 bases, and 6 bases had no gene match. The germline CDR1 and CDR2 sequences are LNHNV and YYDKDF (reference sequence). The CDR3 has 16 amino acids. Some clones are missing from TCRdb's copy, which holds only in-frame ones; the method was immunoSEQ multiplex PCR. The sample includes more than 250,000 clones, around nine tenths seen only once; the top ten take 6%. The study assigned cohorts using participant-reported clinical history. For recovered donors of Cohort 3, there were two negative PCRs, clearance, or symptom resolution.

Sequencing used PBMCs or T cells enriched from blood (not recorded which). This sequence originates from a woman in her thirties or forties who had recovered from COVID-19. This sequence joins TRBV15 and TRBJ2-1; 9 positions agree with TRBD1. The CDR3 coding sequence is TGTGCCACCAGCAGACAGGACAGGGGTGTGTACAATGAGCAGTTCTTC. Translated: CATSRQDRGVYNEQFF.